This T cell receptor (beta chain) was recorded in a study of T cells in Graves' hyperthyroidism and ophthalmopathy. From RNA transcripts, TCR beta CDR3 regions were amplified. HTBI primers were the set used in a first-round RT-PCR of the TCR CDR3. Each CDR3 protein is one row after TCRdb ran MiXCR on the multiplex PCR reads. Here the sample spans about 420,000 distinct CDR3 sequences, roughly 13% being singletons. V was trimmed by 2 bases and J by 6 bases, leaving 13 bases between them. The V gene's germline CDR1 is SEHNR and CDR2 FQNEAQ (reference sequence). The CDR3 extends over 15 amino acids. The sequence was obtained from a woman aged 18-29 years with Graves' hyperthyroidism. The sample was blood. This chain links TRBV7-9 with TRBJ1-4; the D is unclear. The DNA for the CDR3 is TGTGCCAGCAGCTTACGGCGGGGATGGGATGAAAAACTGTTTTTT. Translated: CASSLRRGWDEKLFF.